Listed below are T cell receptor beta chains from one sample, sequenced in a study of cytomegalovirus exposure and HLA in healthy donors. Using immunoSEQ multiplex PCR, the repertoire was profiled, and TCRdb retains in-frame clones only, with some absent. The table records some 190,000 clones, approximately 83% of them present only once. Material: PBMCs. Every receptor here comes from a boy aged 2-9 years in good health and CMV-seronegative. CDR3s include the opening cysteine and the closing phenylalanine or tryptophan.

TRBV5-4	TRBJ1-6	CASSLDPGSINSPLHF
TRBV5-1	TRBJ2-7	CASSLAGLPSYEQYF
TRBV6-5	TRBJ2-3	CASSYLVLGAPDTQYF
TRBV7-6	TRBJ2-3	CASSSTWTGPGCKDTQYF
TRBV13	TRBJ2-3	CASNLGGVGGTDTQYF
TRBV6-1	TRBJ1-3	CASSEKDMSDRVDGNTIYF
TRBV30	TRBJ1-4	CAGGQGGYVKLFF
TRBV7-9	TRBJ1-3	CASTPGTVRNTIYF
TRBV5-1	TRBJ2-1	CASSSPLALSYNEQFF
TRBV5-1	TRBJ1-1	CASSLTPEEYTEAFF
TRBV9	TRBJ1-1	CASSLEGTGGTEAFF
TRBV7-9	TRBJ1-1	CASSLKGQSDLGNTEAFF
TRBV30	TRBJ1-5	CAWSEGGYSNQPQHF
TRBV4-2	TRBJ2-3	CASSQGTSGTTDTQYF
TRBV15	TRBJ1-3	CATSVDRVRGNTIYF
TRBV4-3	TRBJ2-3	CASSYGQDWFTDTQYF
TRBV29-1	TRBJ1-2	CSVGGEWTGEDYGYTF
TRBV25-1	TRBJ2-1	CASRREGSSYNEQFF
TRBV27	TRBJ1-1	CASSLATPTGTTEAFF
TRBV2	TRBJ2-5	CASRKRTNQETQYF
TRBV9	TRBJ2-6	CASSGSGSWANVLTF
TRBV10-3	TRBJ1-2	CAILGDSDYGYTF